These 2 T cell receptor beta chains were sequenced from one sample in a study of beta chain features in type 1 diabetes. Of the isolated RNA, all was reverse transcribed, and so the sequenced material was expressed TCRB transcripts. Sequencing used immunoSEQ multiplex PCR; TCRdb keeps in-frame clones, though not all of them. The sample lists some 270,000 clones, approximately 11% occurring once. Overall study results and limits: All four CD4+ subsets from Type 1 diabetes patients carried moderately but significantly shorter TCRB CDR3s.

Their antigens remain unidentified. Material: naive CD4+ T cells from blood. The receptors come from a man aged 25 to 45 with type 1 diabetes.

This clone came up a few times. Mismatch with germline at one junction end may stem from a read error. The chain combines TRBV2 with TRBJ2-5, with 9 bases identical to TRBD1. The CDR3 spans 12 residues. CDR1 SNHLY and CDR2 FYNNEI come from the germline V gene. In nucleotides, the CDR3 is TGTGCCGGCAGGGACAGGGAAGAGACCCAGTACTTC. This encodes CAGRDREETQYF.

The gene calls are TRBV5-1 and TRBJ2-2; 9 nucleotides line up with TRBD1. In germline, CDR1 is SGHRS, CDR2 YFSETQ. The CDR3 totals 16 residues. Trimming cost V 7 bases and J 6 bases; bases outside gene matches: 13. CDR3 coding DNA: TGCGCCAGCTTCACGGACAGGGGAGGAGTTGCCGGGGAGCTGTTTTTT. Its translation: CASFTDRGGVAGELFF.